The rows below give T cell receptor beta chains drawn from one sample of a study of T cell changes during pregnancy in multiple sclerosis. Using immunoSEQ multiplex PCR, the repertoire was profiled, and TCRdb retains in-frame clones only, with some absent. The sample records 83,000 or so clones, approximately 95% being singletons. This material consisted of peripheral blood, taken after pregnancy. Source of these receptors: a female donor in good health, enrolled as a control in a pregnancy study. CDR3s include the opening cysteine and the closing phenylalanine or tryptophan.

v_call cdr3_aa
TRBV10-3 CAISKGGGTEAFF
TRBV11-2 CASSLRSAGAWDEQYF
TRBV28 CASSLAGPNYGYTF
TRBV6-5 CASSWGERSNEQFF
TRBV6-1 CASSHLTLAKNIQYF
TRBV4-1 CASSLRTGDRSNQPQHF
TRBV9 CASSPSGSGDIQYF
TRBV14 CASSPSGGGWWDYTF
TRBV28 CASSPYEGQGSYEQYF
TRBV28 CASSPPGITYEQYF
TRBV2 CASRGQENTEAFF
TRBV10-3 CAISESRVGGNTQYF
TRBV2 CASSEISGVMQYF
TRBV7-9 CASSPPVTNEKLFF
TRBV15 CATSRVAGSYEQYF
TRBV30 CAWSSTREQYF
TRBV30 CAWSYRGNTEAFF
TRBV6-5 CASSYISGELFF
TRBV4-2 CASSQETSSGELFF
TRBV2 CASSEALRASGQFF
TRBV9 CASSVGAGVSYEQYF
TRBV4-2 CASSQKLSGSSYNEQFF
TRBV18 CASSPPQVNEQFF
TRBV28 CASSPQGTIGAFF
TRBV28 CASSLRDKTGGFPNTEAFF
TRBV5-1 CASSLGSPTKNIQYF
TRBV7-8 CASTPSGREGHEQFF
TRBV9 CASSVAGGRRGYTF
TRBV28 CASSLQTAAFYGYTF
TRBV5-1 CASSLTLPGSIYEQYF
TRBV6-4 CASSLRTGLGVNEQFF
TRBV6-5 CASSYDRGLGDYTF
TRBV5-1 CASSLGQVQETQYF
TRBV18 CASSPSSRGVGGELFF
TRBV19 CASSATGPGNTIYF
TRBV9 CASSVEGGSGARSGNTIYF
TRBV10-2 CASSESSDSEQYF
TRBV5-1 CASSLDTGLMGEAFF
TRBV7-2 CASSLAAPGQGRGYTF
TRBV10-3 CAISESTGGYNEQFF
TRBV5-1 CASSYGLAGGPGEQFF
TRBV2 CASSPQNYGYTF
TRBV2 CASSSGPYEQYF
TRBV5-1 CASSFSGTASYEQYF
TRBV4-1 CASSEVDILSYNEQFF
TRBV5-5 CASSRDRLAGELFF
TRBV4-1 CASSQDPSTGFNEQFF
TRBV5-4 CARLPLTTGDSYEQYF
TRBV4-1 CASSQGRLAVQETQYF
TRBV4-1 CASSQGLAEPYEQYF
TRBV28 CAGSAGGLFSNQPQHF